This T cell receptor (beta chain) was obtained from a study of shared clonotypes between healthy human individuals. Whole-study findings and limits: Measured sharing among donors was expected to vary with sequencing depth.

Subsets obtained from CD4+ cells comprised CD45RA+ naive and CD45RA-negative memory cells. In the source study's methods: Junction-only sequences without quality scores were provided by ImmunoSEQ, so filtering was different. Clones were read by immunoSEQ multiplex PCR, and TCRdb kept only the in-frame ones, dropping some. V and J calls and clone size follow that table, whereas D and trimming were derived from the DNA. The top ten clones hold about 0.39% of a sample with around 2.5 million clones, 93% of them seen once. Notes on this clone: Its antigen remains unidentified.

The V segment lost 2 bases and the J segment 4 bases; nucleotides outside the gene matches: 3. The CDR3 has 14 amino acids. CDR1 SGHVS and CDR2 FNYEAQ come from the germline V gene. This receptor was identified in a man younger than 30 in good health. Some clones in this sample may be carry-over from other donors' samples. Sequencing input: naive CD4+ T cells from PBMCs. Documented subset: CD45RA+ positively selected. V is TRBV7-6 and J is TRBJ2-5, with TRBD1 matching 8 bases. The CDR3 nucleotides read TGTGCCAGCAGCTTAAGGCAGGGGGCAGAGACCCAGTACTTC. Protein product: CASSLRQGAETQYF.